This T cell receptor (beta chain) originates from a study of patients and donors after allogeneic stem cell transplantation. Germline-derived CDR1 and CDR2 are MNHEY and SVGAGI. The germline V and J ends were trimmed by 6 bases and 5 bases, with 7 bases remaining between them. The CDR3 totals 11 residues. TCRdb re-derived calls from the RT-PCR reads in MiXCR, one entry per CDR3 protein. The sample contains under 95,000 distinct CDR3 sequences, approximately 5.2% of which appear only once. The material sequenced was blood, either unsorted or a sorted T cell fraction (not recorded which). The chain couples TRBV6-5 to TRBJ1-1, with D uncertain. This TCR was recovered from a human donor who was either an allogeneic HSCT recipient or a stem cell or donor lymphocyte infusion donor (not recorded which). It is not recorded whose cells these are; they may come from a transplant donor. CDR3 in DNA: TGTGCCAGCAGGGGTGGGACTGAAGCTTTCTTT. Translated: CASRGGTEAFF.